This is a list of T cell receptor beta chains from one sample in a study of naive and memory T cell subsets. Using its own MiXCR run on the UMI-ligation and nested PCR reads, TCRdb lists one record per CDR3 protein. The data hold 25,000 to 35,000 distinct CDR3 sequences, with more than 6.5% observed a single time. The sample was skin, taken from a tuberculin skin test site. These receptors originate from an adult in good health. CDR3s include the opening cysteine and the closing phenylalanine or tryptophan. Each record gives: clone size, V gene, D gene, J gene, CDR3 DNA, CDR3 protein. A D gene is named only where the DNA matches it firmly. The size entry is marked missing in some rows and otherwise reads once, few, many or a size class.

clone size: many
V gene: TRBV29-1
D gene: TRBD1
J gene: TRBJ2-1
CDR3 DNA: TGCAGCGTCGACGGGACAGGGGGCTCTCGTTCCTACAATGAGCAGTTCTTC
CDR3 protein: CSVDGTGGSRSYNEQFF

clone size: many
V gene: TRBV12-3/TRBV12-4
D gene: TRBD1
J gene: TRBJ2-1
CDR3 DNA: TGTGCCAGCAGTTTAAACAGGGGTGAGCAGTTCTTC
CDR3 protein: CASSLNRGEQFF

clone size: many
V gene: TRBV18
D gene: TRBD1
J gene: TRBJ1-5
CDR3 DNA: TGTGCCAGCTCACCCCCGGGACAGCCTAGCAATCAGCCCCAGCATTTT
CDR3 protein: CASSPPGQPSNQPQHF

clone size: many
V gene: TRBV7-9
D gene: .
J gene: TRBJ1-1
CDR3 DNA: TGTGCCAGCAGCCCGCAGGGCAACACTGAAGCTTTCTTT
CDR3 protein: CASSPQGNTEAFF

clone size: few
V gene: TRBV5-1
D gene: .
J gene: TRBJ2-7
CDR3 DNA: TGCGCCAGCAAAAAGACCACAGGGAAGTCCTACGAGCAGTACTTC
CDR3 protein: CASKKTTGKSYEQYF

clone size: .
V gene: TRBV7-9
D gene: TRBD2
J gene: TRBJ2-2
CDR3 DNA: TGTGCCAGCAGCCCCTACTTCGGGAGGGAGGACACCGGGGAGCTGTTTTTT
CDR3 protein: CASSPYFGREDTGELFF

clone size: many
V gene: TRBV5-1
D gene: .
J gene: TRBJ2-1
CDR3 DNA: TGCGCCAGCAGCCCTGGTGGGCAGGGTCGGGGGAATGAGCAGTTCTTC
CDR3 protein: CASSPGGQGRGNEQFF

clone size: few
V gene: TRBV29-1
D gene: .
J gene: TRBJ1-1
CDR3 DNA: TGCAGCGTTGAGGTTTTAGGGGTGGCTTTCTTT
CDR3 protein: CSVEVLGVAFF

clone size: many
V gene: TRBV4-2
D gene: TRBD2
J gene: TRBJ2-3
CDR3 DNA: TGTGCCAGCAGCCAAGATGGCCTGGGGCTAGCGGGGGGTATCACAGATACGCAGTATTTT
CDR3 protein: CASSQDGLGLAGGITDTQYF

clone size: many
V gene: TRBV2
D gene: TRBD2
J gene: TRBJ2-1
CDR3 DNA: TGTGCCAGCAGTGAATGGACTAGTTACAATGAGCAGTTCTTC
CDR3 protein: CASSEWTSYNEQFF

clone size: many
V gene: TRBV12-3/TRBV12-4
D gene: .
J gene: TRBJ1-3
CDR3 DNA: TGTGCCAGCAGTCCTCCAGGGGGAAACACCATATATTTT
CDR3 protein: CASSPPGGNTIYF

clone size: few
V gene: TRBV12-5
D gene: .
J gene: TRBJ2-1
CDR3 DNA: TGTGCTAGTGGTTTGTTGGGGGGGGGCCCGGAGGTCTTC
CDR3 protein: CASGLLGGGPEVF

clone size: few
V gene: TRBV7-6
D gene: TRBD1
J gene: TRBJ2-7
CDR3 DNA: TGTGCCAGCAGCTTAGGTTGGGACAGAACGTACGAGCAGTACTTC
CDR3 protein: CASSLGWDRTYEQYF

clone size: .
V gene: TRBV20-1
D gene: .
J gene: TRBJ2-1
CDR3 DNA: TGCAGTGCTAGAGATCTCGGGACTCAGAACAATGAGCAGTTCTTC
CDR3 protein: CSARDLGTQNNEQFF

clone size: .
V gene: TRBV29-1
D gene: TRBD2
J gene: TRBJ2-6
CDR3 DNA: TGCAGCGTCCGACTAGCGGGGGGCTCTGGGGCCAACGTCCTGACTTTC
CDR3 protein: CSVRLAGGSGANVLTF

clone size: many
V gene: TRBV5-5
D gene: TRBD2
J gene: TRBJ2-2
CDR3 DNA: TGTGCCAGCAATTCCCTAGCGGGGATGAACACCGGGGAGCTGTTTTTT
CDR3 protein: CASNSLAGMNTGELFF